This TCR beta chain was identified in a study of T-cell reconstitution after alpha-beta-depleted transplantation in children. TCRbeta library construction was performed incorporating unique molecular identifiers. TCRdb used MiXCR to reprocess the PCR reads, holding one entry per CDR3 protein. The sample yields approximately 400,000 distinct CDR3 sequences, around 9.9% seen once. This clonotype was counted only a few times. There are 13 residues in the CDR3. V dropped 6 bases and J dropped 7; count of bases not matched to a gene: 5. CDR1 LNHDA and CDR2 SQIVND come from the germline V gene (reference sequence).

The sequences come from PBMCs from the stem cell graft donor, collected from the stem cell graft. The rearrangement links TRBV19 to TRBJ2-7; 11 bases line up with TRBD2. This receptor was obtained from a human donor who donated a stem cell graft to a child with acute myeloid leukemia. The CDR3 DNA sequence: TGTGCCAGTAGCGGACTAGCGGGTGTAGAGCAGTACTTC. This translates into CASSGLAGVEQYF.